These T cell receptor beta chains were read from a single sample in a study of T cells in localized non-small cell lung cancer. TCRdb's table, derived via immunoSEQ multiplex PCR, lists solely in-frame clones and lacks some. The table records fewer than 12,000 clones, more than 45% of them present only once. The sample was lymph node tissue, taken before any cancer treatment. Every receptor here comes from a woman aged 35-75 years with stage II squamous cell lung carcinoma. Both conserved end residues are part of each CDR3.

>TRBV19
CASRSLRSTEAFF
>TRBV29-1
CSVEALAEGAGELFF
>TRBV28
CASSPSSGQSNQPQHF
>TRBV11-3
CASSPGLARNTGELFF
>TRBV7-7
CASSLRLSNTGELFF
>TRBV5-1
CASSARTAQETQYF
>TRBV9
CASSALGRLSETQYF
>TRBV29-1
CSVPGAGANVLTF
>TRBV5-1
CASSLPEDRGNSPLHF
>TRBV6-8
CASSELEETQYF
>TRBV11-3
CASSQGQSNTEAFF
>TRBV5-1
CASSLRDSRYEQYF
>TRBV28
CASSLSPGRGSSYEQYF
>TRBV6-8
CASSLQGTNGYTF
>TRBV12-5
CASGFGTGNQPQHF
>TRBV19
CASSNPGGLPSEKLFF
>TRBV6-8
CASSTMGGGYTF
>TRBV1
CTSSRSGGVPEAFF
>TRBV5-1
CASSPLEGSSSSNEKLFF
>TRBV30
CAWTHDRGENGYTF
>TRBV19
CASRTSGGGETQYF
>TRBV15
CATSGRDRARMNTEAFF
>TRBV6-8
CASNRRLAYNEQFF
>TRBV6-7
CASSEWFNQNTEAFF
>TRBV14
CASSRRTRPYEQYF
>TRBV6-1
CASSEAGPRNQPQHF
>TRBV6-1
CASSEGRAAKNIQYF
>TRBV9
CASSRYDRRNTEAFF
>TRBV28
CASSPGHLRNTIYF
>TRBV11-3
CASSLLYRGLGDGYTF
>TRBV15
CATSVRRINEKLFF
>TRBV28
CASSTRTAPNQPQHF
>TRBV5-1
CASRREGRQETQYF
>TRBV19
CASRSGGVNEQFF
>TRBV11-3
CASNVTGEMNLGTEAFF
>TRBV11-3
CASSLGGETGELFF
>TRBV19
CASSLHVNTEAFF